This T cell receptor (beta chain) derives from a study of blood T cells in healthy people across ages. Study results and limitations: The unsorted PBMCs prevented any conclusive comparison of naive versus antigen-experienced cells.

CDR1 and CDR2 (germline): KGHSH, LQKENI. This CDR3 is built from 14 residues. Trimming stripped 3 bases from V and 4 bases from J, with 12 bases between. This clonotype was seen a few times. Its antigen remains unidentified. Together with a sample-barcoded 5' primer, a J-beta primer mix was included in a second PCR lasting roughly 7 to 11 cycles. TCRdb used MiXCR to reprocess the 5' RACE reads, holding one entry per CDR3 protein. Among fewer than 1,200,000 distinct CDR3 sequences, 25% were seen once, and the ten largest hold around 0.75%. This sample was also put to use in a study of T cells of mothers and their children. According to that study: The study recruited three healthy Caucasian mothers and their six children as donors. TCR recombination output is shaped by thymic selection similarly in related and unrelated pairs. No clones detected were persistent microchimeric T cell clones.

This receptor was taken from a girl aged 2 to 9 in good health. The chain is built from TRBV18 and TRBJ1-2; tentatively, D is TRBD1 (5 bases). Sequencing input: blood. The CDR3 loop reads CASSPTAPSYGYTF. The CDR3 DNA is TGTGCCAGCTCACCGACAGCCCCCAGCTATGGCTACACCTTC.